These 15 T cell receptor beta chains came from one sample sequenced in a study of blood T cell repertoires in COVID-19. The protocol was immunoSEQ multiplex PCR, while the TCRdb copy is restricted to in-frame clones and leaves out a portion. In the table there are 200,000 to 250,000 clones, 80% to 85% of which are singletons. Material for sequencing was peripheral blood. The receptors come from a man aged 30 to 45 with active or convalescent COVID-19.

This clone showed up just once. The genes are TRBV30 and TRBJ1-1; maybe TRBD1 (5 bases). CDR3 length: 15 amino acids. The V end was cut by 5 bases, the J end by 4 bases, with 20 bases between. Germline CDR1 reads GTSNPN; CDR2 reads SVGIG (reference sequence). CDR3 amino acids: CAWGLQGSIGTEAFF. The CDR3 DNA follows: TGTGCCTGGGGGCTCCAGGGTTCGATTGGCACTGAAGCTTTCTTT.

The genes are TRBV29-1 and TRBJ2-2, with 9 positions matching TRBD2. This CDR3 contains 14 residues. V gave up 5 bases and J gave up 7 bases; unmatched junction bases: 8. Germline V gives CDR1 SQVTM, CDR2 ANQGSEA. This CDR3 is CSVSVPAGGGELFF. The CDR3 DNA follows: TGCAGCGTTTCAGTCCCAGCGGGGGGCGGGGAGCTGTTTTTT.

The gene calls are TRBV7-8 and TRBJ2-2; D is ambiguous. The CDR3 length is 13 residues. The germline V gene has CDR1 SGHVS and CDR2 FQNEAQ. Trimming stripped 4 bases from V and 5 bases from J, with 8 bases between. The chain's CDR3 is CASSSEWTGELFF. The CDR3 nucleotides are TGTGCCAGCAGCTCGGAGTGGACCGGGGAGCTGTTTTTT.

This sequence joins TRBV28 and TRBJ1-6, with D possibly TRBD1 on 5 matching bases. The germline gives CDR1 MDHEN, CDR2 SYDVKM. This CDR3 comprises 16 residues. The germline V and J ends were trimmed by 2 bases and 8 bases, with 16 bases remaining between them. The chain's CDR3 is CASSLAGRGIDSPLHF. In nucleotides, the CDR3 is TGTGCCAGCAGTTTAGCTGGAAGGGGTATTGATTCACCCCTCCACTTT.

In its sample, this clone was seen once. The rearrangement links TRBV4-1 to TRBJ1-1; D not resolved. Germline loops: CDR1 MGHRA, CDR2 YSYEKL. V lost 0 bases and J lost 2, with 7 bases in between. The length of the CDR3 is 14 residues. The CDR3 nucleotides are TGCGCCAGCAGCCAAGAGGCCCACAACACTGAAGCTTTCTTT. Protein: CASSQEAHNTEAFF.

As for this clone: Additional DNA sequences in this sample encode the identical CDR3. The rearrangement uses TRBV5-1 and TRBJ2-1; perhaps TRBD2 as D (5 bases). Germline CDR1 SGHRS, CDR2 YFSETQ. The CDR3 is 15 amino acids. V gave up 3 bases and J gave up 0 bases, with 10 bases separating them. The CDR3 DNA reads as TGCGCCAGCAGCTCAGGTGGGAGCTCCTACAATGAGCAGTTCTTC. This encodes CASSSGGSSYNEQFF.

The chain uses TRBV10-3 and TRBJ1-5, with D maybe TRBD1 (5 bases). CDR3 size: 13 residues. The V gene's germline CDR1 is ENHRY and CDR2 SYGVKD. V shed 6 bases and J shed 7 bases, with 13 bases lying between them. The CDR3 DNA reads as TGTGCCATCAGGGTAGGGGTGGGGCAGCCCCAGCATTTT. It translates to CAIRVGVGQPQHF.

The V and J genes are TRBV24-1 and TRBJ1-3; unclear D gene. V lost 3 bases and J lost 10, with 15 bases in between. The germline gives CDR1 KGHDR, CDR2 SFDVKD. The CDR3 loop spans 14 amino acids. CDR3 in amino acids: CATSDPAAPKTIYF. The CDR3, as DNA: TGTGCCACCAGTGATCCAGCGGCCCCTAAAACCATATATTTT.

This chain joins TRBV4-3 and TRBJ2-3; 11 nucleotides align to TRBD2. The germline V gene encodes CDR1 LGHNA and CDR2 YSLEER. V dropped 3 bases and J dropped 5; count of bases not matched to a gene: 7. This CDR3 comprises 16 residues. The CDR3 here is CASSHQLAGGQDTQYF. In DNA, the CDR3 is TGCGCCAGCAGCCATCAATTAGCGGGGGGGCAAGATACGCAGTATTTT.

J is TRBJ1-4 and V is TRBV5-1; D is uncertain. This CDR3 comprises 14 residues. Trimming removed 0 bases from V and 3 bases from J, with 6 bases in between. Germline V gives CDR1 SGHRS, CDR2 YFSETQ. The CDR3 DNA follows: TGCGCCAGCAGCTTGGTTGGGCCTAATGAAAAACTGTTTTTT. It translates to CASSLVGPNEKLFF.

V gene TRBV4-2 combines with J gene TRBJ2-3, with D maybe TRBD2 (6 bases). Germline V gene lookup returns CDR1 LGHNA and CDR2 YNFKEQ. The length of the CDR3 is 16 residues. The V gene lost 0 bases and the J gene lost 0 bases, with 10 bases spanning the gap. The CDR3 coding sequence is TGTGCCAGCAGCCAAGACCGCGGGGCTAGCACAGATACGCAGTATTTT. Amino acid sequence: CASSQDRGASTDTQYF.

The chain recombines TRBV9 with TRBJ2-2; perhaps TRBD1 as D (6 bases). In germline, CDR1 is SGDLS, CDR2 YYNGEE. Trimming took off 4 bases at V and 1 base at J, with 11 bases between the two ends. The CDR3 length is 15 residues. The CDR3 nucleotides read TGTGCCAGCAGCCCTCTGGACAGGAACACCGGGGAGCTGTTTTTT. Encoded protein: CASSPLDRNTGELFF.

V and J are TRBV12-3 or TRBV12-4 and TRBJ1-2, with D tentatively TRBD1 (6 bases). This CDR3 comprises 13 residues. With 6 bases removed from V and 7 bases from J, the gap between germline ends came to 15 bases. CDR3 in amino acids: CASSTGTSGGYTF. The CDR3 DNA sequence: TGTGCCAGCAGCACCGGGACATCTGGTGGCTACACCTTC.

This clone appeared once. The gene calls are TRBV3-1 (or the pseudogene TRBV3-2) and TRBJ2-3, with D maybe TRBD2 (6 bases). The CDR3 is 16 residues long. Trimming removed 0 bases at V and 2 bases at J, with 12 bases between. CDR1 and CDR2 (germline): LGHDT, YNNKEL (reference sequence). CDR3 coding DNA: TGTGCCAGCAGCCAAGAGAGGGGACTGAACACAGATACGCAGTATTTT. Protein product: CASSQERGLNTDTQYF.

The gene calls are TRBV9 and TRBJ2-1; TRBD2 aligns across 11 bases. The CDR3 loop spans 15 amino acids. In germline, CDR1 is SGDLS, CDR2 YYNGEE. The V segment lost 2 bases and the J segment 4 bases; nucleotides outside the gene matches: 2. The DNA for the CDR3 is TGTGCCAGCAGCGTTAGCGGGAGGGCGTACAATGAGCAGTTCTTC. Translated: CASSVSGRAYNEQFF.